This TCR beta chain was obtained from a study of T cell responses to AZD1222 COVID-19 vaccine. Concerning this clone itself: Antigen: not known.

Trimming took 6 bases from V and 3 from J, leaving 12 bases between them. The germline CDR1 and CDR2 sequences are MRHNA and SNTAGT. This CDR3 spans 15 amino acids. Study findings and constraints: Clonal diversity may have been underestimated in mostly white British donors. Of spike-specific TCRs, nearly half reportedly target regions left unmutated in variants. The study identified only a handful of AZD1222 recipients as seropositive at baseline. Dominant CD4 TCR responses targeted spike regions 160-218 and 743-854.

Produced via immunoSEQ multiplex PCR; TCRdb's table is partial and in-frame only. Of roughly 140,000 clones listed, about nine tenths are singletons. The sequence was collected from an adult in good health. The chain couples TRBV6-4 to TRBJ1-6, with a weak D call TRBD1 (5 bases). The sequenced sample was peripheral blood, obtained on day 0 of AZD1222 vaccination. The CDR3 region is CASSTTGHYNSPLHF. The CDR3 bases are TGTGCCAGCAGCACCACGGGGCACTATAATTCACCCCTCCACTTT.